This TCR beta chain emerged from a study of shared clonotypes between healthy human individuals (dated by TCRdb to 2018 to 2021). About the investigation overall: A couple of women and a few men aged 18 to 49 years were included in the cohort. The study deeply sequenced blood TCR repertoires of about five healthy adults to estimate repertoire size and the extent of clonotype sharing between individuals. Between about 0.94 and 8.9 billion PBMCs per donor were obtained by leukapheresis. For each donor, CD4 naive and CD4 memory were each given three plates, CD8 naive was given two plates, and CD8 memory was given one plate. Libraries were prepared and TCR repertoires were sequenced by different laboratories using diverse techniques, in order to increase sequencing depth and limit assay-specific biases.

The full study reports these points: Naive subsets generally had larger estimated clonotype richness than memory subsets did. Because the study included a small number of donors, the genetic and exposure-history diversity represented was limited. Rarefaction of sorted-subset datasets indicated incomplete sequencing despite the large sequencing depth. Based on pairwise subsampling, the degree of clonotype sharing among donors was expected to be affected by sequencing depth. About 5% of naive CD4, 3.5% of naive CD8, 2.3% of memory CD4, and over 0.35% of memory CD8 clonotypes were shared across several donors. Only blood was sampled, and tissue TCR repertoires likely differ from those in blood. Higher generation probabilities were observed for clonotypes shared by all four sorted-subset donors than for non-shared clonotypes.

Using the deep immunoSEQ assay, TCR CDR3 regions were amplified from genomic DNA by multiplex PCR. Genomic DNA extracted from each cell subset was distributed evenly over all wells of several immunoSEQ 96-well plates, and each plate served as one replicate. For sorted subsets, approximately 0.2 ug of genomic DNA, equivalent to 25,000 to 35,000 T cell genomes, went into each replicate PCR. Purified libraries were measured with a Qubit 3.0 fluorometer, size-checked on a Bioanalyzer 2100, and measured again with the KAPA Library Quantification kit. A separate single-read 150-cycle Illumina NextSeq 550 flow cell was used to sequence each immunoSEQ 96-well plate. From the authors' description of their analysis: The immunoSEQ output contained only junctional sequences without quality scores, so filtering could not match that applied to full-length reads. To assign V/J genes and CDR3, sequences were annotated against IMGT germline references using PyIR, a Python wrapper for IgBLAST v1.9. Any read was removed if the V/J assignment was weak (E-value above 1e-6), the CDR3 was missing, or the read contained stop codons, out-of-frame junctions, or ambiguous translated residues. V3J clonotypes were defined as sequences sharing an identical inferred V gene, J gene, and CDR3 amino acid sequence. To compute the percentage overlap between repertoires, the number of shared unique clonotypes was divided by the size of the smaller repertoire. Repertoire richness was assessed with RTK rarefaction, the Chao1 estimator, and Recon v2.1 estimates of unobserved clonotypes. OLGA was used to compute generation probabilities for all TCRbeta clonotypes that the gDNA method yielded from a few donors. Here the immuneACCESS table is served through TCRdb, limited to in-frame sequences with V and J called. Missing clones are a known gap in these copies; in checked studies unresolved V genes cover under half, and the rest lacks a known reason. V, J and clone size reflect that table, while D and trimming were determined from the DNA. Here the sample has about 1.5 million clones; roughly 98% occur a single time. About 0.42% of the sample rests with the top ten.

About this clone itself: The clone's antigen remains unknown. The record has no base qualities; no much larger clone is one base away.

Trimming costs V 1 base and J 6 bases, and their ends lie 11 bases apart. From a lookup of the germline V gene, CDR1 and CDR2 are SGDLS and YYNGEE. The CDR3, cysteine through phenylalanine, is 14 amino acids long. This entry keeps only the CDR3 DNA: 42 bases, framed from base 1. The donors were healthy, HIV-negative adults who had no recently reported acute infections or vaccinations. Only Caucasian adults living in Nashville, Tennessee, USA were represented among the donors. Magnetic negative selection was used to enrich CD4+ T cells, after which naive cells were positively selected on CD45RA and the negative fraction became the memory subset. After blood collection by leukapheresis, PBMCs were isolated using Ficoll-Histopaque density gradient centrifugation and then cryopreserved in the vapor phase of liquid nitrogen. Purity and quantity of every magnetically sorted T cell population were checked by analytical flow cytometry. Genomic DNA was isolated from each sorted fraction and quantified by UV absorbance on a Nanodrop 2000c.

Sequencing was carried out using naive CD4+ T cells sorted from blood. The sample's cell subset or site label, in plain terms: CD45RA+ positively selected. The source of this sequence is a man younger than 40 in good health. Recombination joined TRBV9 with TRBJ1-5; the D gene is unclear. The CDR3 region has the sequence CASSVTQSGQPQHF. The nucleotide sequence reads TGTGCCAGCAGCGTAACACAGAGCGGTCAGCCCCAGCATTTT.